One and the same sample provided the 19 T cell receptor beta chains below, sequenced in a study of molecular identifiers for immune sequencing clone quantification. TCRdb re-called the PCR reads through MiXCR, storing one row per CDR3 protein. Here the sample spans approximately 60,000 distinct CDR3 sequences, over 15% being singletons. The source material was naive CD8+ T cells from blood, with Jurkat cell RNA spiked in. Sample subset: FACS-sorted CD8+CD4-CCR7+CD45RA+ naive T cells. The origin of the receptors is a human donor in good health. Some libraries in this study had Jurkat cell RNA spiked in.

About this clonotype: A read error may explain this, as a much larger clone is one base away. Given the absence of the conserved phenylalanine or tryptophan at the CDR3 end, a read error is likely. This chain connects TRBV28 to TRBJ2-7; no clear D gene. V was clipped by 3 bases and J by 2 bases, with 5 bases between them. The CDR3 is 12 residues long. Germline-derived CDR1 and CDR2 are MDHEN and SYDVKM. The CDR3 loop is CASSFRTYEQYS. The CDR3, as DNA: TGTGCCAGCAGTTTCCGGACCTACGAGCAGTACTCC.

This clonotype came up a few times. The chain carries TRBV7-8 and TRBJ2-2; possibly TRBD1 or TRBD2 for D (6 bases each). The CDR3 has 16 amino acids. CDR1 is SGHVS, CDR2 FQNEAQ, per germline. Trimming shortened V by 2 bases and J by 5 bases, and 15 bases separated the two germline ends. The CDR3 loop reads CASSLSDWGATGELFF. The CDR3 bases are TGTGCCAGCAGCTTATCGGATTGGGGGGCGACCGGGGAGCTGTTTTTT.

In this sample, this clonotype turned up many times. The chain employs TRBV7-9 and TRBJ2-7; either TRBD1 or TRBD2 may supply D (5 bases each). Germline V lookup: CDR1 SEHNR, CDR2 FQNEAQ (reference sequence). V dropped 3 bases and J dropped 2 bases, with 11 bases sitting between them. CDR3 length: 14 residues. For the CDR3, the DNA is TGTGCCAGCAGCTTGGGGGAACTAGCCTACGAGCAGTACTTC. Protein product: CASSLGELAYEQYF.

This clonotype rates as medium-sized. J is TRBJ2-7 and V is TRBV7-9; 11 bases match TRBD1. The V segment lost 4 bases and the J segment 3 bases; nucleotides outside the gene matches: 8. CDR1 and CDR2 from the germline V gene are SEHNR and FQNEAQ (reference sequence). The length of the CDR3 is 16 residues. The CDR3 is CASSSSPGQGGYEQYF. CDR3 DNA sequence: TGTGCCAGCAGCTCTTCTCCGGGACAGGGGGGCTACGAGCAGTACTTC.

This clonotype was seen a handful of times. The V and J genes are TRBV7-6 and TRBJ2-1; 7 positions match TRBD1. With V trimmed by 5 bases and J by 7 bases, 11 bases remained unmatched. Germline V gene sequence: CDR1 SGHVS, CDR2 FNYEAQ. The length of the CDR3 is 15 residues. DNA of the CDR3: TGTGCCAGCAGCGTGACCAGGGGGTCCCCGAATGAGCAGTTCTTC. It codes for CASSVTRGSPNEQFF.

This clonotype occurred many times. The chain couples TRBV7-9 to TRBJ1-4; unclear D gene. CDR1 SEHNR and CDR2 FQNEAQ come from the germline V gene (reference sequence). CDR3 length: 17 amino acids. V lost 2 bases and J lost 6, with 19 bases in between. The CDR3 here is CASSLLNFGNFDEKLFF. Written as DNA, the CDR3 is TGTGCCAGCAGCTTATTGAACTTTGGGAACTTCGATGAAAAACTGTTTTTT.

This clonotype appeared many times. J is TRBJ2-1 and V is TRBV24-1; maybe TRBD2 (5 bases). CDR1 and CDR2 (germline): KGHDR, SFDVKD. This CDR3 is 19 amino acids long. V was shortened by 2 bases and J by 1 base, with 20 bases between the two germline ends. The CDR3 loop reads CATSDSLEGFPSSYNEQFF. The CDR3 coding sequence is TGTGCCACCAGTGATTCACTAGAGGGCTTCCCCTCTTCCTACAATGAGCAGTTCTTC.

This clonotype was counted at least ten times. V usage is TRBV4-2 and J usage is TRBJ2-7; D is unresolved. Trimming cost V 3 bases and J 3 bases, with 3 bases left between them. The CDR3 runs to 11 residues. Looked up from germline, CDR1 is LGHNA and CDR2 is YNFKEQ. CDR3 loop: CASSQSYEQYF. In DNA form, the CDR3 reads TGTGCCAGCAGCCAGAGCTACGAGCAGTACTTC.

This clonotype was seen a few times. V usage is TRBV11-2 and J usage is TRBJ2-5; no definite D call. The germline V gene encodes CDR1 SGHAT and CDR2 FQNNGV. The CDR3 totals 15 residues. Trimming pared 0 bases from V and 5 bases from J, leaving 13 bases between. The CDR3 DNA follows: TGTGCCAGCAGCTTAGATCCCCGCAGGTCGGAGACCCAGTACTTC. It encodes CASSLDPRRSETQYF. Filled out from reference TRBV11-2 and TRBJ2-5, the complete variable domain reads EAGVAQSPRYKIIEKRQSVAFWCNPISGHATLYWYQQILGQGPKLLIQFQNNGVVDDSQLPKDRFSAERLKGVDSTLKIQPAKLEDSAVYLCASSLDPRRSETQYFGPGTRLLVL.

This clonotype was counted many times. The chain employs TRBV27 and TRBJ2-4; the match to TRBD2 covers 11 bases. Germline V gene data show CDR1 as MNHEY and CDR2 as SMNVEV (reference sequence). J was trimmed by 2 bases and V by 4 bases; bases with no gene match: 4. CDR3 length equals 16 residues. The CDR3 loop reads CASSWTSGFSKNIQYF. The CDR3 DNA is TGTGCCAGCAGTTGGACTAGCGGGTTTTCCAAAAACATTCAGTACTTC.

This clonotype was found many times. This chain links TRBV4-1 with TRBJ2-3; 16 bases are a match to TRBD2. Germline assignment: CDR1 MGHRA and CDR2 YSYEKL. Trimming took 5 bases from V and 3 from J; bases not matched to a gene: 11. The CDR3 is 19 residues long. CDR3 nucleotide sequence: TGCGCCAGCAGCTGGGGACTAGCGGGAGGGCTCAGCGGGACAGATACGCAGTATTTT. It specifies CASSWGLAGGLSGTDTQYF.

For this clonotype: A much larger clone lies one base from this, so it may be a read error. J is TRBJ2-3 and V is TRBV7-9; the D gene is possibly TRBD1 (5 bases). CDR3 length equals 15 residues. Germline lookup yields CDR1 SEHNR and CDR2 FQNEAQ (reference sequence). The CDR3 loop reads CASSLLGNGADTQCF. CDR3 coding DNA: TGTGCCAGCAGCTTACTGGGTAATGGGGCTGATACGCAGTGTTTT.

This clonotype appeared many times. The chain combines TRBV4-1 with TRBJ2-4, with D tentatively TRBD2 (6 bases). This CDR3 spans 17 amino acids. V was cut by 0 bases and J by 1 base, with 13 bases left in between. CDR1 MGHRA and CDR2 YSYEKL come from the germline V gene. The CDR3 sequence: CASSQEEGYSAKNIQYF. Written as DNA, the CDR3 is TGCGCCAGCAGCCAAGAGGAGGGGTATTCGGCCAAAAACATTCAGTACTTC.

This clonotype showed up many times. This chain uses TRBV5-4 with TRBJ2-3, with D possibly called TRBD1 or TRBD2 (6 bases each). The CDR3 spans 14 residues. Germline values: CDR1 SGHNT, CDR2 YYREEE (reference sequence). V was clipped by 0 bases and J by 5 bases, with 10 bases between them. The CDR3 DNA follows: TGTGCCAGCAGCTTGGCCGGAGGGGGAGATACGCAGTATTTT. Amino acid sequence: CASSLAGGGDTQYF.

This clonotype was counted at least ten times. The chain carries TRBV19 and TRBJ2-7; 7 bases line up with TRBD2. From germline, CDR1 is LNHDA and CDR2 SQIVND (reference sequence). The CDR3 runs 13 residues. Germline trimming cut 5 bases from V and 2 bases from J; bases unmatched to any gene: 3. The CDR3 nucleotides are TGTGCCAGTAGTGAGCGGGACCCCTACGAGCAGTACTTC. Residues: CASSERDPYEQYF. Full variable domain (missing parts from reference TRBV19 and TRBJ2-7): DGGITQSPKYLFRKEGQNVTLSCEQNLNHDAMYWYRQDPGQGLRLIYYSQIVNDFQKGDIAEGYSVSREKKESFPLTVTSAQKNPTAFYLCASSERDPYEQYFGPGTRLTVT.

The chain joins TRBV2 to TRBJ2-1, with a weak D call TRBD2 (6 bases). The CDR3 contains 14 residues. Germline values: CDR1 SNHLY, CDR2 FYNNEI. V was cut by 3 bases and J by 8 bases, with 14 bases left in between. The CDR3 sequence is CASSDPGVGYEQFF. The DNA of the CDR3 is TGTGCCAGCAGTGACCCGGGAGTTGGCTATGAGCAGTTCTTC.

This clonotype was counted ten times or more. The chain couples TRBV11-2 to TRBJ2-7; no clear D. This CDR3 is built from 13 residues. V lost 1 base and J lost 3, with 7 bases in between. The germline gives CDR1 SGHAT, CDR2 FQNNGV. The CDR3, as DNA: TGTGCCAGCAGCTTAGTAGTGAGCTACGAGCAGTACTTC. Protein product: CASSLVVSYEQYF.

This clonotype was recorded many times. The V and J genes are TRBV11-2 and TRBJ1-1; D gene uncertain. The V end lost 0 bases, the J end lost 0 bases, and 11 bases lay between the germline ends. Germline CDR1 is SGHAT and CDR2 is FQNNGV. The CDR3 consists of 16 residues. The CDR3 region is CASSLDTPRMNTEAFF. In nucleotides, the CDR3 is TGTGCCAGCAGCTTAGATACACCGCGTATGAACACTGAAGCTTTCTTT.

The J gene is TRBJ2-1, the V gene TRBV7-6, with D unclear. Trimming removed 1 base at V and 6 bases at J, with 7 bases between. Germline CDR1 SGHVS, CDR2 FNYEAQ. The CDR3 has 13 residues. The CDR3 bases are TGTGCCAGCAGCTTAGAACTACCCAATGAGCAGTTCTTC. Translated: CASSLELPNEQFF.